The clone carrying this T cell receptor beta chain was counted many times. As yet, its antigen is unknown. The sample belongs to a study of identical twins. Study observations and caveats: Memory repertoires lacked the insertion deficit that abundant cord blood beta clonotypes showed. A partial confounding effect on zero-insertion analyses could come from invariant MAIT and iNKT cells. An excess of low generation probability was shown by twin-shared out-of-frame alpha sequences.

From the 5' RACE reads, TCRdb called clonotypes with MiXCR, one entry per CDR3 protein. The data hold about 300,000 distinct CDR3 sequences, with 9% to 15% observed a single time. These data were also filed under a second study, of yellow fever vaccine responses in identical twins.

The clonotype originates from a woman younger than 35 in good health. Sequenced: CD8+ T cells sorted from blood.

CDR3 DNA: TGCGCCAGCAGCTTGGGGCAGGGAGGTGAAGCTTTCTTT. It yields the protein CASSLGQGGEAFF. V and J are TRBV5-1 and TRBJ1-1, with D perhaps matching TRBD1 (5 bases). Germline V gene lookup returns CDR1 SGHRS and CDR2 YFSETQ. V was shortened by 0 bases and J by 7 bases, with 10 bases between the two germline ends. This CDR3 contains 13 residues.